What follows are 21 T cell receptor beta chains derived from one specimen sequenced in a study of regulatory T cells in long-lasting Graves disease. Time point defined: newly diagnosed GD, antithyroid drugs for less than 3 months. Extracted RNA from PBMCs served as the source of the TCR library. In building TCR beta libraries, iRepertoire HTBI primers were used together with Arm-PCR of CDR3 regions. TCRdb ran MiXCR on the multiplex PCR reads and lists one entry per CDR3 protein. Of around 450,000 distinct CDR3 sequences listed, about a sixth are singletons. These data also featured in a second study, about T cells in Graves' hyperthyroidism and ophthalmopathy.

The source material was peripheral blood mononuclear cells (PBMCs), sampled at new diagnosis, from a patient treated with antithyroid drugs. The receptors originated from a middle-aged man with Graves disease.

This clonotype is a singleton in its sample. One base separates it from a far larger clone, so it is likely a read error. The chain carries TRBV9 and TRBJ2-7; D is unresolved. Per the germline V gene, CDR1 is SGDLS and CDR2 is YYNGEE. The CDR3 is 15 amino acids. The CDR3 sequence is CASSEGLRSSYEQHF. In nucleotides, the CDR3 is TGTGCCAGCAGTGAAGGCCTAAGAAGCTCCTACGAGCAGCACTTC.

The sample holds a few counts of this clonotype. V gene TRBV28 combines with J gene TRBJ2-1, with a possible D match to TRBD2 (6 bases). Germline values: CDR1 MDHEN, CDR2 SYDVKM. The V gene lost 4 bases and the J gene lost 8 bases, with 15 bases spanning the gap. The CDR3 is made up of 14 amino acids. The CDR3 DNA is TGTGCCAGCAGTTCTCTGGGCGCGGGATATGAGCAGTTCTTC. This translates into CASSSLGAGYEQFF.

Many counts were recorded for this clonotype. The rearrangement uses TRBV11-2 and TRBJ2-7; D possibly uses TRBD1 or TRBD2 (5 bases each). Between the trimmed V and J ends, which lost 5 bases and 4 bases, there was a span of 18 bases. CDR3 length: 15 amino acids. Germline CDR1 SGHAT, CDR2 FQNNGV. As DNA, the CDR3 is TGTGCCAGCAGCAAAGGGACCAGCCCCGGGTACGAGCAGTACTTC. Translation: CASSKGTSPGYEQYF.

This clonotype was seen many times. The rearrangement joins TRBV20-1 to TRBJ1-1; 7 bases are shared with TRBD1. Germline V gene lookup returns CDR1 DFQATT and CDR2 SNEGSKA (reference sequence). The J segment lost 1 base and the V segment lost 4 bases, leaving 9 bases of the junction unmatched. CDR3 length equals 15 residues. The CDR3 sequence is CSANTMTGRNTEAFF. CDR3 in DNA: TGCAGTGCTAACACTATGACAGGGCGGAACACTGAAGCTTTCTTT.

There are a few counts of this clonotype. The V call is TRBV5-1, the J call TRBJ2-3, with 7 bases lining up with TRBD2. Germline CDR1 reads SGHRS; CDR2 reads YFSETQ. The V and J ends lost 4 bases and 1 base, in that order; junction bases with no gene match: 6. This CDR3 spans 15 amino acids. The DNA of the CDR3 is TGCGCCAGCAGCACAAATCGGGGGGGCACAGATACGCAGTATTTT. Translated: CASSTNRGGTDTQYF.

This clonotype was detected a few times. V and J are TRBV7-9 and TRBJ2-7; 10 nucleotides line up with TRBD1. The CDR3 loop spans 17 amino acids. Losses at the gene ends were 5 bases for V and 2 bases for J; bases not matched to a gene: 12. Germline assignment: CDR1 SEHNR and CDR2 FQNEAQ (reference sequence). The CDR3 DNA follows: TGTGCCAGCAGCCCAGGTCTGGGACAGGGGCAACCCTACGAGCAGTACTTC. It yields the protein CASSPGLGQGQPYEQYF.

This clonotype has at least ten counts. V and J are TRBV20-1 and TRBJ2-7; D gene unclear. Germline-derived CDR1 and CDR2 are DFQATT and SNEGSKA (reference sequence). This CDR3 has 12 residues. V shed 6 bases and J shed 2 bases, with 11 bases lying between them. CDR3 bases: TGCAGTGCAACTCCTAACACCTACGAGCAGTACTTC. This sequence encodes CSATPNTYEQYF.

In this sample, this clonotype turned up many times. The chain combines TRBV5-1 with TRBJ2-2, with 7 bases aligning to TRBD1. Germline-derived CDR1 and CDR2 are SGHRS and YFSETQ. Trimming removed 3 bases from V and 2 bases from J; junction bases left unmatched: 4. CDR3 length: 15 residues. This CDR3 reads CASSWGQTNTGELFF. Written as DNA, the CDR3 is TGCGCCAGCAGCTGGGGACAGACCAACACCGGGGAGCTGTTTTTT.

This clonotype occurred many times. One junction end does not reproduce the germline sequence, and a read error may be involved. V is TRBV6-1 and J is TRBJ2-7, with 13 bases identical to TRBD2. Looked up from germline, CDR1 is MNHNS and CDR2 is SASEGT. This CDR3 is 16 amino acids long. The CDR3 sequence is CASSTPGTSGKYEQYF. The CDR3 DNA reads as TGTGCCAGCAGTACCCCCGGGACTAGCGGGAAATACGAGCAATACTTC.

This clonotype was recorded at least ten times. The chain carries TRBV11-2 and TRBJ1-1; D is perhaps TRBD1 (5 bases). Between the trimmed V and J ends, which lost 1 base and 7 bases, there was a span of 16 bases. This CDR3 is 15 amino acids long. Germline values: CDR1 SGHAT, CDR2 FQNNGV. The CDR3 sequence: CASSLVTRGSSEAFF. Here the CDR3 DNA reads TGTGCCAGCAGCTTAGTCACCCGGGGGAGCAGTGAAGCTTTCTTT.

This clonotype was detected only a few times. The chain combines TRBV27 with TRBJ2-5, with a possible D match to TRBD2 (6 bases). The CDR3 loop spans 16 amino acids. Germline CDR1 and CDR2: MNHEY and SMNVEV (reference sequence). V lost 0 bases and J lost 4, with 15 bases in between. In DNA form, the CDR3 reads TGTGCCAGCAGTTTATCCCAGGACTATCCTATAGAGACCCAGTACTTC. Its translation: CASSLSQDYPIETQYF.

This clonotype appeared many times. Here the CDR3 DNA reads TGTGCCAGCAGTTTTATAGCGGTATCCTACAATGAGCAGTTCTTC. Translation: CASSFIAVSYNEQFF. This sequence joins TRBV28 and TRBJ2-1, with D maybe TRBD2 (6 bases). The CDR3 extends over 15 amino acids. The germline V gene has CDR1 MDHEN and CDR2 SYDVKM. V was shortened by 3 bases and J by 1 base, with 10 bases between the two germline ends.

This rearrangement joins TRBV6-1 to TRBJ2-7; D remains unclear. The CDR3 covers 13 residues. V lost 6 bases, J lost 3 bases, and 12 bases lay in between. In germline, CDR1 is MNHNS, CDR2 SASEGT. This CDR3 is CASRHGFNYEQYF. CDR3 sequence (DNA): TGTGCCAGCAGACACGGCTTTAACTACGAGCAGTACTTC.

Turning to this clonotype: This likely reflects a read error, since a far larger clone is one base away. This chain links TRBV2 with TRBJ2-3, with TRBD2 matching 10 bases. Looked up from germline, CDR1 is SNHLY and CDR2 is FYNNEI. This CDR3 has 15 residues. CDR3 coding DNA: TGTGCCAGCATTACATCCGGGACTAGCGTAGAGACCCAGTGCTTC. It yields the protein CASITSGTSVETQCF. Complete variable domain (other parts from reference TRBV2 and TRBJ2-3): EPEVTQTPSHQVTQMGQEVILRCVPISNHLYFYWYRQILGQKVEFLVSFYNNEISEKSEIFDDQFSVERPDGSNFTLKIRSTKLEDSAMYFCASITSGTSVETQCFGPGTRLTVL.

In regard to this clonotype: This sequence may be a read error, since a much larger clone differs from it by one base. The rearrangement uses TRBV11-2 and TRBJ2-2; D is undetermined. The V end lost 4 bases, the J end lost 0 bases, and 9 bases lay between the germline ends. Germline assignment: CDR1 SGHAT and CDR2 FQNNGV. The CDR3 is 15 amino acids. This chain's CDR3 is CASSSGRTNTGELFF. The CDR3 region has the DNA TGTGCCAGCAGCTCAGGACGCACGAACACCGGGGAGCTGTTTTTT.

The chain employs TRBV6-2 or TRBV6-3 and TRBJ1-5, with no clear D. The CDR3 consists of 13 residues. V lost 5 bases, J lost 6 bases, and 11 bases lay in between. CDR1 MNHEY and CDR2 SVGEGT come from the germline V gene. The DNA of the CDR3 is TGTGCCAGCAGTAGCCCCTCTGGTCAGCCCCAGCATTTT. Translating it yields CASSSPSGQPQHF.

This clonotype was seen repeatedly, ten times or more. The J gene is TRBJ2-1, the V gene TRBV28; D not certain. Germline CDR1 reads MDHEN; CDR2 reads SYDVKM. The CDR3 loop spans 16 amino acids. V lost 3 bases, J lost 2 bases, and 14 bases lay in between. CDR3 sequence: CASSLGNGSPYNEQFF. The CDR3 nucleotides read TGTGCCAGCAGTTTGGGGAATGGTAGTCCCTACAATGAGCAGTTCTTC.

This chain joins TRBV2 and TRBJ2-5; 7 nucleotides agree with TRBD1. CDR3 size: 18 residues. After removal of 6 bases from V and 4 bases from J, the junction contained 20 bases not matched to a gene. Looked up from germline, CDR1 is SNHLY and CDR2 is FYNNEI. The CDR3 sequence: CASSQEGGSLPSGETQYF. Here the CDR3 DNA reads TGTGCCAGCAGCCAAGAAGGGGGCTCGCTGCCCTCTGGAGAGACCCAGTACTTC.

The genes are TRBV10-2 and TRBJ2-1; D is perhaps TRBD2 (6 bases). The CDR3 runs 15 residues. V dropped 6 bases and J dropped 0 bases, with 12 bases sitting between them. Looked up from germline, CDR1 is WSHSY and CDR2 is SAAADI. The CDR3 DNA follows: TGCGCCAGCAGAAGGACTACTGGCTCCTACAATGAGCAGTTCTTC. It encodes CASRRTTGSYNEQFF.

The gene calls are TRBV28 and TRBJ2-7; 11 bases match TRBD2. In germline, CDR1 is MDHEN, CDR2 SYDVKM. J was trimmed by 5 bases and V by 6 bases; bases with no gene match: 12. The CDR3 runs 16 residues. CDR3 sequence: CASRSFMGSGGDEQYF. In DNA form, the CDR3 reads TGTGCCAGCAGGAGCTTTATGGGTAGCGGGGGGGACGAGCAGTACTTC. Full variable domain (outside the CDR3, taken from reference TRBV28 and TRBJ2-7): DVKVTQSSRYLVKRTGEKVFLECVQDMDHENMFWYRQDPGLGLRLIYFSYDVKMKEKGDIPEGYSVSREKKERFSLILESASTNQTSMYLCASRSFMGSGGDEQYFGPGTRLTVT.

This clonotype was seen more than once but under ten times. The chain combines TRBV7-8 with TRBJ2-7; D ambiguous. Germline CDR1 SGHVS, CDR2 FQNEAQ. The CDR3 has 12 amino acids. V lost 4 bases to trimming and J lost 3 bases, with 7 bases between them. CDR3: CASSSRYYEQYF. The CDR3 DNA follows: TGTGCCAGCAGCTCTAGATACTACGAGCAGTACTTC.